The 6 T cell receptor beta chains presented below share a single source sample, sequenced in a study of beta chain features in type 1 diabetes. The study's findings and limits: Moderate but significant shortening of TCRB CDR3s was recorded in all four CD4+ subsets from Type 1 diabetes patients.

Reverse transcribing all isolated RNA meant expressed TCRB transcripts were sequenced. Here immunoSEQ multiplex PCR was the method, and the copy in TCRdb shows in-frame clones only, minus some. The data show hundreds of thousands of clones, over 13% seen once. No cognate antigen is known for these TCRs. The specimen was naive CD4+ T cells from blood. Receptors originate from a man aged 18 to 30 with type 1 diabetes.

The V gene is TRBV7-2, the J gene TRBJ1-2; D gene uncertain. The CDR3 length is 13 residues. V was trimmed by 4 bases and J by 4 bases, leaving 10 bases between them. Germline CDR1 is SGHTA and CDR2 is FQGNSA. DNA for the CDR3: TGTGCCAGCAGCTCCTTCTCGAGCTATGGCTACACCTTC. Translation gives CASSSFSSYGYTF.

The V and J genes are TRBV11-2 and TRBJ2-2; D is uncertain. Per germline, CDR1 SGHAT and CDR2 FQNNGV. V was clipped by 0 bases and J by 5 bases, with 10 bases between them. CDR3 length: 15 amino acids. The CDR3 loop reads CASSLDPHRTGELFF. Here the CDR3 DNA reads TGTGCCAGCAGCTTAGATCCCCACCGAACCGGGGAGCTGTTTTTT. The complete variable domain, with remaining parts taken from reference TRBV11-2 and TRBJ2-2, reads EAGVAQSPRYKIIEKRQSVAFWCNPISGHATLYWYQQILGQGPKLLIQFQNNGVVDDSQLPKDRFSAERLKGVDSTLKIQPAKLEDSAVYLCASSLDPHRTGELFFGEGSRLTVL.

The chain is built from TRBV19 and TRBJ2-3; D assignment may be TRBD1 or TRBD2 (5 bases each). V was pared by 6 bases and J by 4 bases, with 20 bases between. Germline V gene sequence: CDR1 LNHDA, CDR2 SQIVND (reference sequence). The CDR3 spans 16 residues. As DNA, the CDR3 is TGTGCCAGTAGCCTCCCGGGACGGGGAGCGGCAGATACGCAGTATTTT. Protein sequence: CASSLPGRGAADTQYF.

The chain combines TRBV7-9 with TRBJ2-2, with no clear D. Trimming removed 4 bases from V and 7 bases from J, with 13 bases in between. The CDR3 contains 14 residues. Germline V gene sequence: CDR1 SEHNR, CDR2 FQNEAQ (reference sequence). The CDR3 nucleotides read TGTGCCAGCAGCTCTCGACATGTGAACGGGGAGCTGTTTTTT. Translated, it gives CASSSRHVNGELFF.

CDR3 amino acids: CALGGLNTDTQYF. CDR3 nucleotides: TGTGCCCTGGGGGGACTAAACACAGATACGCAGTATTTT. V usage is TRBV30 and J usage is TRBJ2-3; TRBD2 matches at 7 bases. Germline CDR1 is GTSNPN and CDR2 is SVGIG (reference sequence). J was trimmed by 2 bases and V by 8 bases; bases with no gene match: 7. This CDR3 is 13 amino acids long.

This clone was seen more than once but under ten times. For the CDR3, the DNA is TGCAGCGTGGGCCCCTCCCTTAACACAGATACGCAGTATTTT. Translated: CSVGPSLNTDTQYF. The gene calls are TRBV29-1 and TRBJ2-3, with D uncertain. Germline CDR1 is SQVTM and CDR2 is ANQGSEA. The CDR3 extends over 14 amino acids. Trimming took 6 bases from V and 2 from J, leaving 15 bases between them.